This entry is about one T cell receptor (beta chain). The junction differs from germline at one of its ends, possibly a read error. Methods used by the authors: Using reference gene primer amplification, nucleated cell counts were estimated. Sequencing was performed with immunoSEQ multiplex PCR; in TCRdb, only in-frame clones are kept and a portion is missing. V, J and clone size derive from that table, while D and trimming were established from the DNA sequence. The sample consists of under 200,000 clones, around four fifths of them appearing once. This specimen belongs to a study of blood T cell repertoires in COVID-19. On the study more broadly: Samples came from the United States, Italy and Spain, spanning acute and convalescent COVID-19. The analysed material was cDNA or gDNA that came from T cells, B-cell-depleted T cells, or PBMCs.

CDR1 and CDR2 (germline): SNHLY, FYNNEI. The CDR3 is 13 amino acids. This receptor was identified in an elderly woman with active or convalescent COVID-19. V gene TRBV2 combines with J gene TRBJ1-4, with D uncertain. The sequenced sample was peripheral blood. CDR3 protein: CASREDNLEKLFF. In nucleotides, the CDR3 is TGTGCCAGCAGGGAAGACAATCTTGAAAAACTGTTTTTT.